Below, 31 T cell receptor beta chains from the same sample are listed, as sequenced in a study of beta chain features in type 1 diabetes (dated by TCRdb to between 2017 and 2018). Libraries were constructed by the immunoSEQ multiplex PCR assay. The entire amount of isolated RNA was reverse transcribed using the High Capacity cDNA Reverse Transcription Kit, so the sequenced TCRB transcripts were expressed ones. TCRdb carries this immuneACCESS record with in-frame sequences only. Its versions omit some clonotypes, under half of them owing to an unresolved V gene in the studies checked, with the rest unexplained. The sample table shows about 340,000 clones, and roughly 14% are seen once. The top ten clones comprise roughly 0.016% of the sample. The antigens these receptors bind are not known. Overall study outcomes, separate from this receptor: Type 1 diabetes patients showed a moderate but significant shortening of TCRB CDR3 length in all four CD4+ subsets.

Specimen: naive CD4+ T cells from blood. Read against the paper, the sample's cell subset or site label means: true naive CD4+ T cells. These receptors were collected from a woman between 18 and 29 years old with type 1 diabetes.

This chain connects TRBV27 to TRBJ2-3; no firm D call. The CDR3 loop spans 15 amino acids. Trimming shortened V by 2 bases and J by 6 bases, and 15 bases separated the two germline ends. The germline CDR1 and CDR2 sequences are MNHEY and SMNVEV (reference sequence). The CDR3 DNA is TGTGCCAGCAGTTTAGGCGTATCAGAGGTGGATACGCAGTATTTT. This gives the protein CASSLGVSEVDTQYF.

The chain is built from TRBV11-2 and TRBJ2-3; D ambiguous. Trimming stripped 5 bases from V and 5 bases from J, with 20 bases between. This CDR3 contains 16 residues. Germline V gene lookup returns CDR1 SGHAT and CDR2 FQNNGV. The CDR3 here is CASSPRGAPPVDTQYF. CDR3 DNA sequence: TGTGCCAGCAGCCCCCGAGGAGCTCCCCCGGTAGATACGCAGTATTTT. Looking up the rest from reference TRBV11-2 and TRBJ2-3 gives the full variable domain: EAGVAQSPRYKIIEKRQSVAFWCNPISGHATLYWYQQILGQGPKLLIQFQNNGVVDDSQLPKDRFSAERLKGVDSTLKIQPAKLEDSAVYLCASSPRGAPPVDTQYFGPGTRLTVL.

This clone was counted only a few times. V usage is TRBV7-9 and J usage is TRBJ2-5; 10 nucleotides line up with TRBD2. The V gene end was trimmed by 7 bases and the J gene end by 4 bases; junction bases not matched to a gene: 3. Germline V CDR1 and CDR2: SEHNR, FQNEAQ (reference sequence). The CDR3 length is 13 residues. CDR3: CASTLAGAETQYF. The DNA of the CDR3 is TGTGCCAGCACGCTAGCGGGAGCAGAGACCCAGTACTTC.

This clone has only a few counts. This chain links TRBV29-1 with TRBJ1-2, with 8 nucleotides matching TRBD1. The ends lost 4 bases at V and 6 bases at J; junction bases unmatched: 4. Germline CDR1 is SQVTM and CDR2 is ANQGSEA. This CDR3 contains 12 residues. The CDR3 DNA reads TGCAGCGTTGTTAGACAGGGGAATGGCTACACCTTC. It translates to CSVVRQGNGYTF.

This clone was seen a handful of times. J is TRBJ2-7 and V is TRBV10-3; D is perhaps TRBD1 (8 bases). Deletions cut 6 bases from V and 6 bases from J, with 18 bases between. This CDR3 region has 14 residues. Germline lookup yields CDR1 ENHRY and CDR2 SYGVKD. The CDR3 region has the DNA TGTGCCATCAGCCTACAGGGGGGGTTTGGCGAGCAGTACGTC. It yields the protein CAISLQGGFGEQYV.

This clone was detected only a few times. This sequence joins TRBV4-1 and TRBJ2-2; 8 nucleotides agree with TRBD2. This CDR3 spans 15 amino acids. CDR1 and CDR2 from the germline V gene are MGHRA and YSYEKL. Trimming at V came to 3 bases and at J to 4 bases, leaving 4 bases not matched to a gene. This chain's CDR3 is CASSHPGTSTGELFF. CDR3 DNA: TGCGCCAGCAGCCACCCCGGGACTAGCACCGGGGAGCTGTTTTTT.

There are a few counts of this clone. This chain uses TRBV6-5 with TRBJ1-5; D unclear. Germline CDR1 reads MNHEY; CDR2 reads SVGAGI. The CDR3 extends over 13 amino acids. The V end was cut by 6 bases, the J end by 6 bases, with 12 bases between. CDR3 DNA sequence: TGTGCCAGCAGGCCACGGTCTGGTCAGCCCCAGCATTTT. The encoded protein is CASRPRSGQPQHF.

This clone was recorded a few times. The chain employs TRBV27 and TRBJ2-1, with D possibly being TRBD1 (6 bases). Germline CDR1 and CDR2: MNHEY and SMNVEV (reference sequence). The CDR3 loop spans 15 amino acids. V was shortened by 5 bases and J by 6 bases, with 17 bases between the two germline ends. CDR3 sequence: CASSPPWTVGNEQFF. In DNA, the CDR3 is TGTGCCAGCAGTCCTCCCTGGACAGTCGGCAATGAGCAGTTCTTC.

This clone appeared a few times. This sequence joins TRBV6-1 and TRBJ2-4; 10 nucleotides agree with TRBD1. Trimming cost V 7 bases and J 8 bases; bases outside gene matches: 11. Germline assignment: CDR1 MNHNS and CDR2 SASEGT. This CDR3 comprises 15 residues. The CDR3 DNA reads as TGTGCCAGCAACCTCCGGGACAGGGGCTTAGACATTCAGTACTTC. Amino acids: CASNLRDRGLDIQYF.

The rearrangement links TRBV14 to TRBJ2-1, with TRBD2 identical over 14 bases. The CDR3 spans 18 residues. V lost 3 bases and J lost 6; bases outside the gene matches: 10. Germline V gives CDR1 SGHDN, CDR2 FVKESK. CDR3 sequence: CASSQTPKTSGRGNEQFF. In DNA form, the CDR3 reads TGTGCCAGCAGCCAGACCCCGAAGACTAGCGGGAGGGGCAATGAGCAGTTCTTC. Based on the CDR3 plus reference TRBV14 and TRBJ2-1, the full variable domain is EAGVTQFPSHSVIEKGQTVTLRCDPISGHDNLYWYRRVMGKEIKFLLHFVKESKQDESGMPNNRFLAERTGGTYSTLKVQPAELEDSGVYFCASSQTPKTSGRGNEQFFGPGTRLTVL.

V gene TRBV18 combines with J gene TRBJ2-1; 10 bases fit TRBD1. V lost 0 bases, J lost 8 bases, and 7 bases stayed unmatched. Germline lookup yields CDR1 KGHSH and CDR2 LQKENI. The CDR3 totals 16 residues. As DNA, the CDR3 is TGTGCCAGCTCACCACCTGGGACAGGGGTTCTCTATGAGCAGTTCTTC. Translated, it gives CASSPPGTGVLYEQFF.

This chain links TRBV5-1 with TRBJ2-1, with 12 bases matching TRBD1. Germline CDR1 and CDR2: SGHRS and YFSETQ. V lost 4 bases, J lost 6 bases, and 5 bases stayed unmatched. The CDR3 has 15 residues. The CDR3 here is CASSHGTGGSNEQFF. DNA for the CDR3: TGCGCCAGCAGCCACGGGACAGGGGGCAGCAATGAGCAGTTCTTC. The whole variable domain, filled in from reference TRBV5-1 and TRBJ2-1, reads KAGVTQTPRYLIKTRGQQVTLSCSPISGHRSVSWYQQTPGQGLQFLFEYFSETQRNKGNFPGRFSGRQFSNSRSEMNVSTLELGDSALYLCASSHGTGGSNEQFFGPGTRLTVL.

J is TRBJ1-1 and V is TRBV7-9; D perhaps matches TRBD1 (5 bases). V was clipped by 5 bases and J by 8 bases, with 15 bases between them. Germline V CDR1 and CDR2: SEHNR, FQNEAQ (reference sequence). CDR3 size: 13 residues. The DNA for the CDR3 is TGTGCCAGCAGCACTTCCGGGGGGGAAGAAGCTTTCTTT. Encoded protein: CASSTSGGEEAFF. Supplemented by reference TRBV7-9 and TRBJ1-1, the full variable domain reads DTGVSQNPRHKITKRGQNVTFRCDPISEHNRLYWYRQTLGQGPEFLTYFQNEAQLEKSRLLSDRFSAERPKGSFSTLEIQRTEQGDSAMYLCASSTSGGEEAFFGQGTRLTVV.

A few counts support this clone. V and J are TRBV7-6 and TRBJ2-3, with 8 bases lining up with TRBD2. This CDR3 region has 14 residues. V trimming: 7 bases; J trimming: 6 bases; junction bases outside the gene matches: 9. The germline gives CDR1 SGHVS, CDR2 FNYEAQ. The CDR3 DNA sequence: TGTGCCAGCACCATGACTAGCGCCTGGGATACGCAGTATTTT. Amino acids: CASTMTSAWDTQYF.

The gene calls are TRBV28 and TRBJ2-6; D perhaps matches TRBD1 (6 bases). The V gene lost 6 bases and the J gene lost 2 bases, with 11 bases spanning the gap. This CDR3 region has 15 residues. Per germline, CDR1 MDHEN and CDR2 SYDVKM. CDR3 residues: CASRSGGAGANVLTF. The CDR3 DNA follows: TGTGCCAGCAGGTCTGGGGGCGCTGGGGCCAACGTCCTGACTTTC.

The V and J genes are TRBV5-6 and TRBJ2-2; the D is unclear. Trimming pared 1 base from V and 7 bases from J, leaving 11 bases between. Germline CDR1 SGHDT, CDR2 YYEEEE. The CDR3 contains 14 residues. This CDR3 is CASSLYGWSGELFF. The DNA for the CDR3 is TGTGCCAGCAGCTTGTATGGTTGGAGCGGGGAGCTGTTTTTT.

The V and J genes are TRBV14 and TRBJ2-3; 7 bases line up with TRBD2. Germline values: CDR1 SGHDN, CDR2 FVKESK. The CDR3 loop spans 14 amino acids. V trimming: 6 bases; J trimming: 0 bases; junction bases outside the gene matches: 3. The CDR3 region has the DNA TGTGCCAGCAGAAGAGCGGGAAGCACAGATACGCAGTATTTT. Protein: CASRRAGSTDTQYF.

This clone was recorded a few times. The chain links TRBV14 to TRBJ1-4, with D possibly TRBD1 on 6 matching bases. Trimming removed 1 base from V and 0 bases from J, with 15 bases in between. The germline V gene has CDR1 SGHDN and CDR2 FVKESK. The CDR3 has 18 residues. The CDR3 is CASSQGKRGQSTNEKLFF. The CDR3 nucleotides read TGTGCCAGCAGCCAAGGGAAAAGAGGACAGTCAACTAATGAAAAACTGTTTTTT.

The V call is TRBV4-3, the J call TRBJ2-1; 11 bases match TRBD2. With V trimmed by 2 bases and J by 6 bases, 24 bases remained unmatched. CDR1 LGHNA and CDR2 YSLEER come from the germline V gene. This CDR3 region has 22 residues. DNA for the CDR3: TGCGCCAGCAGCCAACAGCCTCCGGTTAGCGGGAGGGCCGCTCAGCGGGCCAATGAGCAGTTCTTC. The encoded protein is CASSQQPPVSGRAAQRANEQFF.

The genes are TRBV25-1 and TRBJ2-3, with TRBD1 as a possible D gene (6 bases). Germline CDR1 is MGHDK and CDR2 is SYGVNS. Trimming pared 5 bases from V and 0 bases from J, leaving 15 bases between. The CDR3 has 16 amino acids. The CDR3 bases are TGTGCCAGCAGTCACCGGCAGGGGATTAGCACAGATACGCAGTATTTT. Amino acid sequence: CASSHRQGISTDTQYF.

The V call is TRBV30, the J call TRBJ2-1; D is undetermined. The germline V gene encodes CDR1 GTSNPN and CDR2 SVGIG (reference sequence). The CDR3 sequence is 13 residues long. Trimming removed 0 bases from V and 4 bases from J, with 7 bases in between. The CDR3 region has the DNA TGTGCCTGGAGTGTACTTGTTTACAATGAGCAGTTCTTC. Its protein product is CAWSVLVYNEQFF.

The V gene is TRBV28, the J gene TRBJ2-7; 7 positions match TRBD2. The CDR3 consists of 14 residues. J lost 7 bases, V lost 3 bases, and 9 bases had no gene match. Per germline, CDR1 MDHEN and CDR2 SYDVKM. CDR3 nucleotides: TGTGCCAGCAGTTTCGGCGGGAGCGCGGGTGAGCAGTACTTC. It is translated as CASSFGGSAGEQYF.

This chain uses TRBV5-1 with TRBJ2-7, with TRBD2 matching 7 bases. Germline loops: CDR1 SGHRS, CDR2 YFSETQ. The V segment lost 0 bases and the J segment 2 bases; nucleotides outside the gene matches: 5. CDR3 length: 15 residues. Here the CDR3 DNA reads TGCGCCAGCAGCTTGGAAGCGGGGCCCACCTACGAGCAGTACTTC. Residues: CASSLEAGPTYEQYF.

The CDR3 protein is CSVHDKPGQGKKLFF. CDR3 sequence (DNA): TGCAGCGTCCACGATAAACCGGGACAGGGTAAAAAACTGTTTTTT. The V call is TRBV29-1, the J call TRBJ1-4; the match to TRBD1 covers 9 bases. After removal of 6 bases from V and 9 bases from J, the junction contained 14 bases not matched to a gene. The CDR3 consists of 15 residues. Germline values: CDR1 SQVTM, CDR2 ANQGSEA.

This clone has a handful of counts. The V gene is TRBV28, the J gene TRBJ2-1, with a possible D match to TRBD2 (7 bases). Germline lookup yields CDR1 MDHEN and CDR2 SYDVKM. V lost 6 bases and J lost 9, with 21 bases in between. CDR3 length: 15 residues. CDR3 protein: CASREQGGGNVEQFF. The CDR3 DNA reads as TGTGCCAGCAGGGAACAGGGAGGGGGTAATGTTGAGCAGTTCTTC.

Only a few counts were recorded for this clone. The chain is built from TRBV7-3 and TRBJ2-7; 7 bases map to TRBD2. This CDR3 region has 16 residues. V shed 7 bases and J 3 bases; nucleotides not matched to a gene: 15. Germline V gene data show CDR1 as SGHTA and CDR2 as FQGTGA. The CDR3 DNA reads as TGTGCCAGCACCACCTGGTCTAGCGGTTTTTACTACGAGCAGTACTTC. Protein: CASTTWSSGFYYEQYF.

V and J are TRBV30 and TRBJ2-3; D remains unclear. V was pared by 2 bases and J by 3 bases, with 3 bases between. The length of the CDR3 is 11 residues. Germline CDR1 is GTSNPN and CDR2 is SVGIG (reference sequence). The CDR3 DNA follows: TGTGCCTGGAGTACTACAGATACGCAGTATTTT. This encodes CAWSTTDTQYF.

This clone was counted between two and nine times. J is TRBJ1-4 and V is TRBV30, with unresolved D. V was clipped by 3 bases and J by 8 bases, with 16 bases between them. From germline, CDR1 is GTSNPN and CDR2 SVGIG (reference sequence). The CDR3 contains 14 residues. CDR3: CAWRPRRMREKLFF. CDR3 DNA: TGTGCCTGGAGACCTCGGCGGATGCGGGAAAAACTGTTTTTT.

This clone was seen more than once but under ten times. The chain recombines TRBV9 with TRBJ2-5; 7 nucleotides line up with TRBD2. The CDR3 has 17 residues. V trimming: 0 bases; J trimming: 2 bases; junction bases outside the gene matches: 10. Germline V gives CDR1 SGDLS, CDR2 YYNGEE. In DNA form, the CDR3 reads TGTGCCAGCAGCGTAGGGTTGCGGGAGAGCCTGCAAGAGACCCAGTACTTC. Amino acids: CASSVGLRESLQETQYF. Based on the CDR3 plus reference TRBV9 and TRBJ2-5, the full variable domain is DSGVTQTPKHLITATGQRVTLRCSPRSGDLSVYWYQQSLDQGLQFLIQYYNGEERAKGNILERFSAQQFPDLHSELNLSSLELGDSALYFCASSVGLRESLQETQYFGPGTRLLVL.

This clone was found a few times. The CDR3 DNA follows: TGTGCCAGCAGCGTAGCGACAGGGCCCTTCTACGAGCAGTACTTC. Encoded protein: CASSVATGPFYEQYF. The chain has TRBV9 and TRBJ2-7; 7 nucleotides align to TRBD1. V trimming: 0 bases; J trimming: 3 bases; junction bases outside the gene matches: 6. CDR1 and CDR2 from the germline V gene are SGDLS and YYNGEE. The CDR3 loop spans 15 amino acids.

This clone appeared a few times. The chain joins TRBV27 to TRBJ2-7, with 10 positions matching TRBD2. The CDR3 totals 13 residues. Per germline, CDR1 MNHEY and CDR2 SMNVEV (reference sequence). The V gene end was trimmed by 4 bases and the J gene end by 3 bases; junction bases not matched to a gene: 0. CDR3 region: CASSSSGSYEQYF. CDR3 sequence (DNA): TGTGCCAGCAGTTCTAGCGGGAGCTACGAGCAGTACTTC.